These 18 T cell receptor beta chains came from one sample sequenced in a study of blood T cell repertoires in COVID-19. Clones were read by immunoSEQ multiplex PCR, and TCRdb kept only the in-frame ones, dropping some. The sample holds 150,000 to 200,000 clones, 80% to 90% seen once. The sample consisted of peripheral blood. The receptor set was obtained from an older man with active or convalescent COVID-19.

Only a few counts were recorded for this clone. The chain is built from TRBV5-4 and TRBJ1-2; TRBD1 aligns across 7 bases. The CDR3 loop spans 12 amino acids. The germline V gene encodes CDR1 SGHNT and CDR2 YYREEE (reference sequence). The J segment lost 6 bases and the V segment lost 3 bases, leaving 2 bases of the junction unmatched. The CDR3 DNA reads TGTGCCAGCAGCTCACAGGGGAATGGCTACACCTTC. Encoded protein: CASSSQGNGYTF. Filled out from reference TRBV5-4 and TRBJ1-2, the complete variable domain reads ETGVTQSPTHLIKTRGQQVTLRCSSQSGHNTVSWYQQALGQGPQFIFQYYREEENGRGNFPPRFSGLQFPNYSSELNVNALELDDSALYLCASSSQGNGYTFGSGTRLTVV.

The chain has TRBV27 and TRBJ1-4; D not resolved. The CDR3 has 17 residues. With 6 bases removed from V and 1 base from J, the gap between germline ends came to 18 bases. Germline V CDR1 and CDR2: MNHEY, SMNVEV (reference sequence). The CDR3 is CASSRTPLRGTNEKLFF. Here the CDR3 DNA reads TGTGCCAGCAGCCGAACTCCCTTACGGGGAACTAATGAAAAACTGTTTTTT.

The rearrangement joins TRBV18 to TRBJ1-5, with D perhaps matching TRBD1 (6 bases). Germline V CDR1 and CDR2: KGHSH, LQKENI. The CDR3 spans 14 residues. Trimming removed 3 bases from V and 5 bases from J, with 11 bases in between. The CDR3 DNA follows: TGTGCCAGCTCACCGGGAGGGGGGGATCAGCCCCAGCATTTT. The encoded protein is CASSPGGGDQPQHF.

The chain employs TRBV6-5 and TRBJ1-2, with TRBD1 matching 9 bases. The germline CDR1 and CDR2 sequences are MNHEY and SVGAGI. With 5 bases clipped from V and 2 bases from J, the junction kept 6 bases outside the gene matches. The CDR3 is 15 residues long. In nucleotides, the CDR3 is TGTGCCAGCAGTCCCGGCACAGGGGGCAACTATGGCTACACCTTC. This sequence encodes CASSPGTGGNYGYTF.

V is TRBV5-4 and J is TRBJ1-6; 9 positions agree with TRBD1. The CDR3 runs to 15 residues. Per the germline V gene, CDR1 is SGHNT and CDR2 is YYREEE (reference sequence). J gave up 5 bases and V 4 bases, and 4 bases lay outside the gene matches. As DNA, the CDR3 is TGTGCCAGCAGCGCCTGGACAGGGGATAATTCACCCCTCCACTTT. Encoded protein: CASSAWTGDNSPLHF.

J is TRBJ1-6 and V is TRBV5-6, with D possibly matching TRBD1 (5 bases). The CDR3 sequence is 15 residues long. CDR1 SGHDT and CDR2 YYEEEE come from the germline V gene. V was cut by 7 bases and J by 10 bases, with 21 bases left in between. The CDR3 sequence: CASSTGGNKGSPLHF. CDR3 nucleotides: TGTGCCAGCTCTACGGGGGGTAACAAGGGCTCACCCCTCCACTTT.

CDR3 in amino acids: CASSYSIGGNSPLHF. CDR3 DNA sequence: TGTGCCAGCAGTTACTCGATTGGGGGGAATTCACCCCTCCACTTT. The chain carries TRBV6-5 and TRBJ1-6, with D perhaps TRBD1 (5 bases). The V gene lost 0 bases and the J gene lost 7 bases, with 10 bases spanning the gap. Per the germline V gene, CDR1 is MNHEY and CDR2 is SVGAGI. This CDR3 spans 15 amino acids.

The rearrangement links TRBV5-6 to TRBJ2-3; TRBD1 agrees at 7 bases. V gave up 4 bases and J gave up 5 bases; unmatched junction bases: 7. The CDR3 consists of 14 residues. Germline V lookup: CDR1 SGHDT, CDR2 YYEEEE. The CDR3 sequence: CASSPDRVVDTQYF. The CDR3 DNA reads TGTGCCAGCAGCCCAGACAGGGTGGTAGATACGCAGTATTTT.

V gene TRBV30 combines with J gene TRBJ1-5, with a tentative D call TRBD1 (6 bases). Germline values: CDR1 GTSNPN, CDR2 SVGIG (reference sequence). This CDR3 contains 17 residues. Trimming shortened V by 2 bases and J by 2 bases, and 19 bases separated the two germline ends. The CDR3: CAWSLKGAGVGNQPQHF. CDR3 bases: TGTGCCTGGAGTTTGAAGGGTGCAGGGGTGGGCAATCAGCCCCAGCATTTT.

The chain joins TRBV19 to TRBJ2-2; the D gene is possibly TRBD1 (6 bases). Trimming took 3 bases from V and 4 from J, leaving 15 bases between them. CDR1 is LNHDA, CDR2 SQIVND, per germline (reference sequence). CDR3 length equals 16 residues. The CDR3 coding sequence is TGTGCCAGTAGTATCTATGGGGGCGCGGCCACCGGGGAGCTGTTTTTT. Its translation is CASSIYGGAATGELFF.

The V call is TRBV2, the J call TRBJ1-5, with 11 bases that match TRBD1. CDR1 and CDR2 (germline): SNHLY, FYNNEI. The CDR3 sequence is 14 residues long. Trimming removed 4 bases from V and 7 bases from J; junction bases left unmatched: 3. The DNA of the CDR3 is TGTGCCAGCAGTGGGACAGGGGGCAGCCAGCCCCAGCATTTT. Translated: CASSGTGGSQPQHF.

This rearrangement joins TRBV28 to TRBJ1-5; tentatively, D is TRBD1 (6 bases). CDR1 MDHEN and CDR2 SYDVKM come from the germline V gene. V lost 6 bases and J lost 6, with 9 bases in between. The CDR3 has 12 residues. The CDR3 DNA follows: TGTGCCAGCAGACGGGACATTCAGCCCCAGCATTTT. Encoded protein: CASRRDIQPQHF. Based on the CDR3 plus reference TRBV28 and TRBJ1-5, the full variable domain is DVKVTQSSRYLVKRTGEKVFLECVQDMDHENMFWYRQDPGLGLRLIYFSYDVKMKEKGDIPEGYSVSREKKERFSLILESASTNQTSMYLCASRRDIQPQHFGDGTRLSIL.

This clone was observed a few times. V usage is TRBV7-2 and J usage is TRBJ1-2, with 9 bases lining up with TRBD1. After removal of 6 bases from V and 5 bases from J, the junction contained 4 bases not matched to a gene. Germline values: CDR1 SGHTA, CDR2 FQGNSA. The CDR3 runs to 13 residues. The CDR3 here is CASRETGGYGYTF. DNA for the CDR3: TGTGCCAGCAGGGAGACAGGGGGATATGGCTACACCTTC.

The chain recombines TRBV19 with TRBJ2-2; 8 nucleotides line up with TRBD1. Looked up from germline, CDR1 is LNHDA and CDR2 is SQIVND (reference sequence). The V gene end was trimmed by 7 bases and the J gene end by 6 bases; junction bases not matched to a gene: 7. The CDR3 has 14 amino acids. The CDR3 sequence is CASKTTGVAGELFF. In DNA, the CDR3 is TGTGCCAGTAAAACGACAGGGGTCGCCGGGGAGCTGTTTTTT.

The count of this clone is one. The chain employs TRBV9 and TRBJ2-1; TRBD1 agrees at 8 bases. Unmatched junction bases numbered 11, after V lost 3 bases and J lost 9 bases. From germline, CDR1 is SGDLS and CDR2 YYNGEE. The CDR3 has 15 amino acids. The CDR3 nucleotides are TGTGCCAGCAGCGACCCGGGACAGGTGTTCGGTGAGCAGTTCTTC. This codes for CASSDPGQVFGEQFF.

The J gene is TRBJ1-2, the V gene TRBV2; TRBD1 matches 9 bases. This CDR3 region has 15 residues. V trimming: 0 bases; J trimming: 8 bases; junction bases outside the gene matches: 7. Germline V gene lookup returns CDR1 SNHLY and CDR2 FYNNEI. The CDR3 nucleotides are TGTGCCAGCAGTGAAGCAGGGACAGGGTTGGGGGGCTACACCTTC. Its translation: CASSEAGTGLGGYTF.

The rearrangement links TRBV28 to TRBJ2-7, with a possible D match to TRBD1 (5 bases). This CDR3 is built from 13 residues. Trimming pared 3 bases from V and 3 bases from J, leaving 9 bases between. Germline CDR1 and CDR2: MDHEN and SYDVKM. This CDR3 is CASSFRQHYEQYF. DNA for the CDR3: TGTGCCAGCAGTTTTCGACAGCACTACGAGCAGTACTTC.

J is TRBJ2-1 and V is TRBV20-1; D is unclear. The germline V and J ends were trimmed by 3 bases and 2 bases, with 11 bases remaining between them. Germline V gives CDR1 DFQATT, CDR2 SNEGSKA (reference sequence). This CDR3 has 14 amino acids. CDR3 nucleotides: TGCAGTGCTAGTGCGGCGGTCCCCTACAATGAGCAGTTCTTC. Its translation is CSASAAVPYNEQFF.